The source of this T cell receptor beta chain is a study of identical twins. Study-wide results and limits: Reduced insertions were recorded for abundant cord blood beta clonotypes, with no such pattern in memory repertoires.

TCRdb re-called the 5' RACE reads through MiXCR, storing one row per CDR3 protein. The table has 600,000 to 700,000 distinct CDR3 sequences, around 20% seen once; the top ten hold around 4.4%. This clonotype has just one count. What it binds is unknown. Every sampled donor was Caucasian and healthy. Per the germline V gene, CDR1 is DFQATT and CDR2 is SNEGSKA (reference sequence). V was clipped by 3 bases and J by 5 bases; unmatched bases: 6. The CDR3 sequence is 14 residues long. These data were likewise used in another study, on T cells expressing NK-cell markers. As reported in that work: According to the study, TCR beta repertoires originated from sorted CD3+CD56+NKG2C+, CD3+CD56+NKG2C- and CD3+CD56-NKG2C+ T cells.

The chain joins TRBV20-1 to TRBJ2-5; 10 bases fit TRBD2. The receptor was derived from a woman aged 18-35 years in good health. Source material: PBMCs. The CDR3 nucleotides are TGCAGTGCTAGGCCGGGACTAGCGAGGGAGACCCAGTACTTC. Protein sequence: CSARPGLARETQYF.